The source of this T cell receptor (beta chain) is a study of shared clonotypes between healthy human individuals. The CDR3 spans 13 residues. V lost 5 bases and J lost 1, with 9 bases in between. Germline CDR1 and CDR2: SGHKS and YYEKEE (reference sequence). Sequencing was performed with immunoSEQ multiplex PCR; in TCRdb, only in-frame clones are kept and a portion is missing. Of 1.6 million or so clones listed, roughly 98.5% were seen once; the top ten hold 0.36%. The origin of this receptor is a man younger than 45 in good health. V is TRBV5-5 and J is TRBJ1-2; no definite D call. Specimen: naive CD4+ T cells sorted from blood. Described subset: CD45RA+ positively selected. CDR3 sequence (DNA): TGTGCCAGCAGTATGAGGATTAACTATGGCTACACCTTC. Its protein is CASSMRINYGYTF. The whole variable domain, remainder taken from reference TRBV5-5 and TRBJ1-2, is DAGVTQSPTHLIKTRGQQVTLRCSPISGHKSVSWYQQVLGQGPQFIFQYYEKEERGRGNFPDRFSARQFPNYSSELNVNALLLGDSALYLCASSMRINYGYTFGSGTRLTVV.